The next 25 T cell receptor beta chains were all read from a single sample in a study of PD-1 blockade in mismatch repair-deficient tumors. Measured with immunoSEQ multiplex PCR; TCRdb has only the in-frame clones, and not every one. The sample includes around 130,000 clones, about nine tenths of them seen just once. The source was peripheral blood, collected approximately 71 weeks after starting pembrolizumab. The source is an adult with mismatch repair-deficient cancer.

V is TRBV5-6 and J is TRBJ2-7, with TRBD1 identical over 10 bases. CDR3 length: 14 residues. Per germline, CDR1 SGHDT and CDR2 YYEEEE. V was pared by 4 bases and J by 7 bases, with 8 bases of the junction left unmatched. As DNA, the CDR3 is TGTGCCAGCAGCAAACTGACAGGGGGCAGGGAGCAGTACTTC. Translated, it gives CASSKLTGGREQYF.

The chain couples TRBV5-1 to TRBJ1-2; TRBD1 matches at 7 bases. This CDR3 contains 15 residues. Germline V gives CDR1 SGHRS, CDR2 YFSETQ. The J segment lost 6 bases and the V segment lost 6 bases, leaving 14 bases of the junction unmatched. As DNA, the CDR3 is TGCGCCAGCATCCGAACAGGGGCAGGAGGAAATGGCTACACCTTC. Residues: CASIRTGAGGNGYTF.

The gene calls are TRBV5-1 and TRBJ2-7, with 7 bases aligning to TRBD2. Germline loops: CDR1 SGHRS, CDR2 YFSETQ. This CDR3 has 15 residues. V lost 4 bases to trimming and J lost 5 bases; unmatched junction nucleotides: 12. Here the CDR3 DNA reads TGCGCCAGCAGCCCCACCCCCGGGGGGTCGAACGAGCAGTACTTC. Its protein product is CASSPTPGGSNEQYF.

The chain combines TRBV27 with TRBJ2-4, with D perhaps TRBD1 (5 bases). Trimming cost V 6 bases and J 4 bases, with 13 bases left between them. Germline V gives CDR1 MNHEY, CDR2 SMNVEV (reference sequence). This CDR3 is 14 amino acids long. DNA for the CDR3: TGTGCCAGCAGCTATAGGGGCAGAAAAAACATTCAGTACTTC. This gives the protein CASSYRGRKNIQYF.

CDR3 sequence (DNA): TGTGCCAGCAGCCCGACAGGACAGGCCTACAATGAGCAGTTCTTC. It specifies CASSPTGQAYNEQFF. The chain uses TRBV5-5 and TRBJ2-1; 7 nucleotides align to TRBD1. This CDR3 is built from 15 residues. Germline V gene sequence: CDR1 SGHKS, CDR2 YYEKEE (reference sequence). The ends lost 4 bases at V and 2 bases at J; junction bases unmatched: 6.

Of note for this clone: One end of the junction fails to match germline, which may point to a read error. The genes are TRBV12-5 and TRBJ2-1; D gene uncertain. Germline V lookup: CDR1 LGHNT, CDR2 FRNRAP. The CDR3 is 14 residues long. This chain's CDR3 is CASGLGSLGNEQFF. CDR3 sequence (DNA): TGTGCTAGTGGGTTGGGGTCCCTTGGCAATGAGCAGTTCTTC.

Only a few counts were recorded for this clone. The junction and the germline gene differ at one end; a read error may be behind it. The V gene is TRBV7-7, the J gene TRBJ2-1; TRBD2 matches at 7 bases. The CDR3 runs to 15 residues. Germline-derived CDR1 and CDR2 are SSHAT and FNYEAQ (reference sequence). The CDR3 sequence is CASSLGSGTYNEQFF. CDR3 DNA: TGTGCTAGCAGCTTAGGGAGCGGGACCTACAATGAGCAGTTCTTC.

The gene calls are TRBV7-9 and TRBJ2-3; the match to TRBD2 covers 8 bases. Per germline, CDR1 SEHNR and CDR2 FQNEAQ (reference sequence). The CDR3 is 15 residues long. The trim removed 5 bases at V and 0 bases at J, leaving 4 bases unmatched. CDR3 sequence reads: CASSKSGSSTDTQYF. In DNA, the CDR3 is TGTGCCAGCAGCAAAAGCGGGAGTAGCACAGATACGCAGTATTTT.

The chain employs TRBV6-5 and TRBJ2-5; D is unclear. In germline, CDR1 is MNHEY, CDR2 SVGAGI. Trimming shortened V by 6 bases and J by 0 bases, and 8 bases separated the two germline ends. This CDR3 contains 13 residues. The CDR3 DNA reads as TGTGCCAGCAGATTACGGAACCAAGAGACCCAGTACTTC. Translating it yields CASRLRNQETQYF.

J is TRBJ2-5 and V is TRBV21-1; TRBD2 is taken as the D call from the table, unchecked against the DNA. TRBV21-1 is tagged as a pseudogene. The length of the CDR3 is 14 residues. The CDR3 protein is CASSKGGPQETQYF. The CDR3 DNA reads as TGTGCCAGCAGCAAAGGAGGGCCGCAAGAGACCCAGTACTTC.

This clone was found once. The chain combines TRBV11-2 with TRBJ2-3; tentative D call: TRBD2 (6 bases). Trimming cost V 0 bases and J 6 bases, with 19 bases left between them. The CDR3 is 17 residues long. The germline gives CDR1 SGHAT, CDR2 FQNNGV. CDR3 nucleotides: TGTGCCAGCAGCTTAGATGCCCAGGGCCAAGGAGGGGATACGCAGTATTTT. Translation: CASSLDAQGQGGDTQYF.

The chain carries TRBV28 and TRBJ1-2, with D tentatively TRBD1 (5 bases). Trimming cost V 5 bases and J 6 bases, with 13 bases left between them. Germline CDR1 MDHEN, CDR2 SYDVKM. The CDR3 has 13 amino acids. CDR3 nucleotide sequence: TGTGCCAGCAGTCCGCCAGGGTTCAATGGCTACACCTTC. The encoded protein is CASSPPGFNGYTF.

The chain combines TRBV6-5 with TRBJ2-3; either TRBD1 or TRBD2 may supply D (5 bases each). The CDR3 is 14 amino acids. The V end was cut by 3 bases, the J end by 5 bases, with 12 bases between. The germline V gene has CDR1 MNHEY and CDR2 SVGAGI. In nucleotides, the CDR3 is TGTGCCAGCAGTTATGAGGGGAGCCGAGATACGCAGTATTTT. Encoded protein: CASSYEGSRDTQYF.

V gene TRBV13 combines with J gene TRBJ2-3; 8 nucleotides align to TRBD2. Germline V gene lookup returns CDR1 PRHDT and CDR2 FYEKMQ (reference sequence). The junction had 3 bases not matched to a gene; V was cut back by 0 bases and J by 4 bases. The CDR3 length is 15 residues. CDR3: CASSLGGRVSDTQYF. The CDR3 DNA follows: TGTGCCAGCAGCTTAGGCGGGAGGGTATCAGATACGCAGTATTTT.

This chain joins TRBV18 and TRBJ2-7; D is unclear. The ends were cut back, 1 base at V and 0 bases at J, with 10 bases in the middle. The CDR3 has 15 residues. Germline V gene data show CDR1 as KGHSH and CDR2 as LQKENI. In nucleotides, the CDR3 is TGTGCCAGCTCACCACAGCACAGCGTCTCCTACGAGCAGTACTTC. It codes for CASSPQHSVSYEQYF.

The chain combines TRBV25-1 with TRBJ2-2, with D tentatively TRBD2 (6 bases). The germline gives CDR1 MGHDK, CDR2 SYGVNS. With 4 bases removed from V and 6 bases from J, the gap between germline ends came to 9 bases. This CDR3 spans 13 amino acids. The CDR3 region has the DNA TGTGCCAGCAGTGTGGGGGGAGCCGGGGAGCTGTTTTTT. Amino acids: CASSVGGAGELFF.

The gene calls are TRBV30 and TRBJ2-7; D might be TRBD2 (6 bases). CDR1 and CDR2 from the germline V gene are GTSNPN and SVGIG (reference sequence). V was shortened by 4 bases and J by 3 bases, with 10 bases between the two germline ends. CDR3 size: 12 residues. The CDR3 here is CAWKGEDYEQYF. The DNA of the CDR3 is TGTGCCTGGAAAGGGGAGGACTACGAGCAGTACTTC.

V and J are TRBV13 and TRBJ2-7; TRBD1 or TRBD2 may be the D gene (5 bases each). Germline CDR1 and CDR2: PRHDT and FYEKMQ (reference sequence). V gave up 6 bases and J gave up 6 bases, with 15 bases separating them. The CDR3 totals 13 residues. The CDR3: CASRPKGRAEQYF. CDR3 nucleotides: TGTGCCAGCAGGCCAAAGGGGCGGGCCGAGCAGTACTTC. Based on the CDR3 plus reference TRBV13 and TRBJ2-7, the full variable domain is AAGVIQSPRHLIKEKRETATLKCYPIPRHDTVYWYQQGPGQDPQFLISFYEKMQSDKGSIPDRFSAQQFSDYHSELNMSSLELGDSALYFCASRPKGRAEQYFGPGTRLTVT.

This sequence joins TRBV28 and TRBJ1-2, with a possible D match to TRBD1 (5 bases). Germline V gene sequence: CDR1 MDHEN, CDR2 SYDVKM. The CDR3 covers 16 residues. The germline V and J ends were trimmed by 4 bases and 9 bases, with 24 bases remaining between them. CDR3 sequence: CASSSVKPDRALSYTF. CDR3 DNA: TGTGCCAGCAGTTCGGTCAAGCCCGACAGAGCCCTAAGCTACACCTTC.

This clone has a single count. This chain links TRBV5-4 with TRBJ1-1; the D gene is possibly TRBD1 (6 bases). Trimming took 3 bases from V and 6 from J, leaving 15 bases between them. Germline CDR1 reads SGHNT; CDR2 reads YYREEE (reference sequence). The CDR3 has 14 residues. CDR3 in DNA: TGTGCCAGCAGCTGGGAGGGGGGTATGGCTGAAGCTTTCTTT. Translating it yields CASSWEGGMAEAFF.

This rearrangement joins TRBV29-1 to TRBJ2-1, with 7 bases identical to TRBD1. This CDR3 has 13 residues. Germline V gene data show CDR1 as SQVTM and CDR2 as ANQGSEA. Germline trimming cut 2 bases from V and 7 bases from J; bases unmatched to any gene: 5. CDR3 bases: TGCAGCGTTGAACCGACAGGGCAAAATGAGCAGTTCTTC. Translation gives CSVEPTGQNEQFF.

This clone was recorded only once. The CDR3 here is CASSDRGRESSYEQYF. DNA for the CDR3: TGTGCCAGCAGTGACAGGGGGCGGGAGAGTTCCTACGAGCAGTACTTC. The V and J genes are TRBV6-1 and TRBJ2-7; a possible D gene is TRBD1 (8 bases). V gave up 3 bases and J gave up 1 base, with 16 bases separating them. The length of the CDR3 is 16 residues. Germline CDR1 reads MNHNS; CDR2 reads SASEGT.

The chain has TRBV13 and TRBJ2-7; 8 nucleotides line up with TRBD1. CDR3 length: 14 residues. The ends lost 3 bases at V and 2 bases at J; junction bases unmatched: 3. Germline-derived CDR1 and CDR2 are PRHDT and FYEKMQ (reference sequence). CDR3 sequence: CASSLEDRAYEQYF. CDR3 nucleotides: TGTGCCAGCAGCTTGGAGGACAGGGCCTACGAGCAGTACTTC.

The chain couples TRBV19 to TRBJ2-1; D call uncertain. Per the germline V gene, CDR1 is LNHDA and CDR2 is SQIVND (reference sequence). The V end lost 3 bases, the J end lost 9 bases, and 12 bases lay between the germline ends. This CDR3 contains 13 residues. Here the CDR3 reads CASSIMGFREQFF. The CDR3 DNA is TGTGCCAGTAGTATTATGGGTTTCCGTGAGCAGTTCTTC.

This clone has more than one count but fewer than ten. The V and J genes are TRBV30 and TRBJ2-7; 10 bases fit TRBD2. This CDR3 contains 14 residues. CDR1 is GTSNPN, CDR2 SVGIG, per germline (reference sequence). Trimming took 4 bases from V and 4 from J; bases not matched to a gene: 7. The CDR3 bases are TGTGCCTGGAACCCGGGACTAGCGAATTACGAGCAGTACTTC. Translated: CAWNPGLANYEQYF.